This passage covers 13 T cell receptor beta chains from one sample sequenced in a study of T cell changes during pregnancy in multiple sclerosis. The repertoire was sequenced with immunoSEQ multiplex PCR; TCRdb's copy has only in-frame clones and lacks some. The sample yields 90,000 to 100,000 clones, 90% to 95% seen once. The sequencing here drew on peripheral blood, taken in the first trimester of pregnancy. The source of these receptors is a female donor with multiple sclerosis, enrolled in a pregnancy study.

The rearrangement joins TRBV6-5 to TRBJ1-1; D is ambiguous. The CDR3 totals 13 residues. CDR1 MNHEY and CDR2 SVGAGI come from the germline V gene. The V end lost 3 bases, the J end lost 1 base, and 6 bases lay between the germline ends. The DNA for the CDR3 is TGTGCCAGCAGTTATGGAGAGAACACTGAAGCTTTCTTT. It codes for CASSYGENTEAFF.

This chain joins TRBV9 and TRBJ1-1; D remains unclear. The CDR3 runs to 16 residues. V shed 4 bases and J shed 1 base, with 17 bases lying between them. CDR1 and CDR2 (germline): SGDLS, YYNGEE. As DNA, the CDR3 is TGTGCCAGCAGCCCCCGCCAGGATCCCGGGAACACTGAAGCTTTCTTT. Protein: CASSPRQDPGNTEAFF.

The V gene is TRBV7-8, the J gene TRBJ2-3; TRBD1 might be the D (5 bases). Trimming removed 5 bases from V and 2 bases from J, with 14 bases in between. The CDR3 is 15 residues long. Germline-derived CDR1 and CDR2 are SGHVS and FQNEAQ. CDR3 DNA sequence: TGTGCCAGCAGCCCAGGGTGGGCGCACACAGATACGCAGTATTTT. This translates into CASSPGWAHTDTQYF.

The chain's CDR3 is CASSEPGQKAFF. The DNA of the CDR3 is TGTGCCAGCAGTGAACCGGGACAGAAAGCTTTCTTT. The chain recombines TRBV28 with TRBJ1-1, with 7 bases identical to TRBD1. This CDR3 has 12 amino acids. V lost 5 bases to trimming and J lost 9 bases; unmatched junction nucleotides: 6. Germline CDR1 reads MDHEN; CDR2 reads SYDVKM.

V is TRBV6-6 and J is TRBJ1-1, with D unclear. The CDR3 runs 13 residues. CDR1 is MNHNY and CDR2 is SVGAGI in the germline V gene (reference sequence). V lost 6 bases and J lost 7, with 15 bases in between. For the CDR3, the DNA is TGTGCCAGCAGCGTGCGGGCAGAGGGTGAAGCTTTCTTT. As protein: CASSVRAEGEAFF.

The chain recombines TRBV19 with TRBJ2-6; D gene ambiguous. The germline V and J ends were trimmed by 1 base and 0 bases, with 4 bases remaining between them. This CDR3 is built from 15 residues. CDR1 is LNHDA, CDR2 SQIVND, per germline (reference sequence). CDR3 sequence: CASSIGSSGANVLTF. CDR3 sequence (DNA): TGTGCCAGTAGTATAGGGAGCTCTGGGGCCAACGTCCTGACTTTC. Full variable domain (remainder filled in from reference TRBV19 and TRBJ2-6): DGGITQSPKYLFRKEGQNVTLSCEQNLNHDAMYWYRQDPGQGLRLIYYSQIVNDFQKGDIAEGYSVSREKKESFPLTVTSAQKNPTAFYLCASSIGSSGANVLTFGAGSRLTVL.

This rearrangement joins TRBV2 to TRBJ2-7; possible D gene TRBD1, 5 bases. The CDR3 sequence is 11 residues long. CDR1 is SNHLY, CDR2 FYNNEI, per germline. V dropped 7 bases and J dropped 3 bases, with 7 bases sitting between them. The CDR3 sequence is CASNRFYEQYF. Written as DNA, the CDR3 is TGTGCCAGCAACAGGTTCTACGAGCAGTACTTC.

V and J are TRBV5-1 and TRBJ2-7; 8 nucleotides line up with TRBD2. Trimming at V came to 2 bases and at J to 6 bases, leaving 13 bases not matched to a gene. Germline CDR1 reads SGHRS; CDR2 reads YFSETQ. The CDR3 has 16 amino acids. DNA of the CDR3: TGCGCCAGCAGCTTCATAACCGGGACTAGTTTTCCCGAGCAGTACTTC. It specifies CASSFITGTSFPEQYF.

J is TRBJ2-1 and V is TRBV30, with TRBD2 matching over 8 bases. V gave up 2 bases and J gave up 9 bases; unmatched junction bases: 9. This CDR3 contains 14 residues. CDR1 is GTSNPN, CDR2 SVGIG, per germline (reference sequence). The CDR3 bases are TGTGCCTGGAGTTTCGGGGGGGGCCCCGGTGAGCAGTTCTTC. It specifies CAWSFGGGPGEQFF.

CDR3 bases: TGTGCCAGCAGCTCGACAGGACCTAACACTGAAGCTTTCTTT. As protein: CASSSTGPNTEAFF. This rearrangement joins TRBV6-5 to TRBJ1-1; tentatively, D is TRBD1 (6 bases). Germline lookup yields CDR1 MNHEY and CDR2 SVGAGI. CDR3 length: 14 residues. The V end lost 6 bases, the J end lost 2 bases, and 13 bases lay between the germline ends.

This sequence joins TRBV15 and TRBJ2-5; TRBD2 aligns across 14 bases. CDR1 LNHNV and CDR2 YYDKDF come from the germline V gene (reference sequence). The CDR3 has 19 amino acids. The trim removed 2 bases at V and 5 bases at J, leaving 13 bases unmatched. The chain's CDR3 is CATSRLPGLAGDKEETQYF. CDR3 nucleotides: TGTGCCACCAGCAGACTACCGGGACTAGCGGGGGATAAAGAGGAGACCCAGTACTTC.

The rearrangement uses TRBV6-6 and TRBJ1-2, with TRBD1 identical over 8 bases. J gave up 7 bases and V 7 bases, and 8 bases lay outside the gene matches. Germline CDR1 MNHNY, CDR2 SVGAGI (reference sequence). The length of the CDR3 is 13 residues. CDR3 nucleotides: TGTGCCAGCATTAATCATCAGGGGGCTGGCTACACCTTC. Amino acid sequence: CASINHQGAGYTF.

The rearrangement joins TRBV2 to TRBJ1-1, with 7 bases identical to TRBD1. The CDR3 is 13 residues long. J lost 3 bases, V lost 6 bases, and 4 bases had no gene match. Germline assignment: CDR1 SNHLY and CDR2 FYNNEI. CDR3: CASRDRRYTEAFF. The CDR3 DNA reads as TGTGCCAGCAGGGACAGGAGGTACACTGAAGCTTTCTTT. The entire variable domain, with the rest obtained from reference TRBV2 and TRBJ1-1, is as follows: EPEVTQTPSHQVTQMGQEVILRCVPISNHLYFYWYRQILGQKVEFLVSFYNNEISEKSEIFDDQFSVERPDGSNFTLKIRSTKLEDSAMYFCASRDRRYTEAFFGQGTRLTVV.